This T cell receptor (beta chain) was identified in a study of vaccination and CD4 T cells after COVID-19 (dated 2022 in TCRdb). Looking at the study overall: The convalescent cohort comprised six males and four females, including two Hispanic individuals, seven Caucasians, two Asians and one multiracial person. Each participant got two doses of either the Pfizer-BioNTech BNT162b2 vaccine (n=8) or the Moderna mRNA-1273 vaccine (n=2). Post-COVID blood samples were collected from convalescent patients a median of approximately 93 days after diagnosis, with a range of about 35 to 170 days. Post-vaccine blood samples were obtained a median of about 70 days after the second vaccine dose, with a range of about 14 to 250 days. For stimulating the cultures, overlapping spike peptide pools were used, derived from SARS-CoV-2 as well as from the common cold coronaviruses HCoV-NL63, HCoV-OC43 and HCoV-229E. Control cultures used a CEFX viral epitope pool as positive control, an HIV-1 Nef peptide pool as negative control, or no peptide. In 10 COVID-19 convalescent patients and 4 infection-naive healthy vaccine recipients, the spike-specific CD4+ TCR repertoire before mRNA vaccination was compared with the repertoire after mRNA vaccination. At the TCR clonotype level, an earlier paper using these donors assessed memory CD4+ T cell crossreactivity between SARS-CoV-2 and common cold coronavirus spike proteins. The investigation overall reported the following: An increase in the median number of SARS-CoV-2-reactive clonotypes from some 20 after infection to roughly 39 after vaccination was observed, but the change was not found to be significant. Among convalescent patients, a median roughly 90% of the SARS-CoV-2-reactive clones seen after vaccination appeared only after vaccination, which suggests priming specific to the vaccine. Relatively few convalescent patients were included in the study, and early timepoints after natural infection were not analyzed. Of the vaccine-specific clones in convalescent patients, 304 of 307, or nearly all, reacted only to SARS-CoV-2 spike and did not cross-react with common cold coronaviruses.

The germline V gene encodes CDR1 MNHNS and CDR2 SASEGT. The CDR3 measures 18 amino acids from cysteine to phenylalanine. Only the CDR3 DNA is retained, 54 bases long and in frame from the first base. From V the trimming removes 6 bases and from J it removes 0 bases, while the gene matches leave 10 bases of the junction unaccounted for. About this clonotype: Which antigen it targets is not known. No clone much larger than this one lies a single base away; base qualities are absent.

The library was built by means of PCR. DNA from cultured CD4+ T cells underwent TCR sequencing with the Oncomine TCR Beta short-read assay at the Johns Hopkins FTIC core. The QIAamp micro DNA kit was used to extract genomic DNA from the cultured CD4+ T cells. The Oncomine TCR Beta libraries from cultured CD4+ T cells were pooled using unique dual indexes and then sequenced on an Illumina iSeq 100. The study's processing was this. Non-productive sequences were removed, and CDR3s that did not start with C, did not end with F or W, or were shorter than 7 amino acids were discarded. Antigen-specific clonotypes were identified with the MANAFEST web application by comparing peptide-stimulated wells with reference and other culture wells. Positive clones required FDR below 0.05, an odds ratio above 5, and productive frequency above 0.1% in at least two of three replicate wells. A clonotype counted as cross-reactive if it showed significant expansion both in the SARS-CoV-2 spike wells and in at least one common cold coronavirus spike condition. Levenshtein distances (stringdist) and unrooted phylogenetic trees (ape) in R version 3.6.1 were used to assess CDR3 homology. Using fastp at Q25 and MiXCR, TCRdb reprocessed the public reads and kept productive beta chains. Each CDR3 protein appears once, grouped with its most common genes and DNA. What appears here as the V and J calls and clone size reflects TCRdb's work, not the paper's. The sample data list thousands of distinct CDR3 sequences, and about 36% of these were observed just once. Roughly 40% of the sample goes to the ten largest clones.

The intended sense of this specimen's treatment or condition label: roughly 10-day PBMC culture with coronavirus spike peptide pools or control peptides (ViraFEST assay). CD4+ T cells from unexposed donors were collected before the COVID-19 pandemic (2011-2018). To expand antigen-specific T cells with peptide pools and then pick out the expanded clonotypes through TCR sequencing, the study relied on the ViraFEST assay. Each well held around 2 million PBMCs cultured with 10 ug/ml peptide pools in IMDM containing around 5% human AB serum and 8 to 10 IU/ml IL-2. On days 3 and 7, half of the culture medium was replaced with fresh IL-2-containing medium. Once the cells had been in culture for about 10 days, the EasySep CD4+ T cell isolation kit was used to isolate CD4+ T cells by negative selection. As cell number allowed, CD4+ T cells from unexposed donors were tested for reactivity to SARS-CoV-2 S and N and to four common cold coronavirus spike pools. Ficoll-Paque Plus gradient centrifugation was used to isolate PBMCs from whole blood, and the isolated PBMCs were then either used fresh or cryopreserved at -140C. Culture conditions were generally each tested in triplicate wells. The leukapheresis product used for the unexposed donors was purchased from a commercial source.

Here the chain combines TRBV6-1 and TRBJ1-6; TRBD1 aligns with 8 central bases. This receptor was taken from a human donor in good health. The sample taken for sequencing was CD4+ T cells from blood, cultured in vitro. The CDR3 corresponds to CASSPGQGVSSYNSPLHF. In nucleotide form, the sequence is TGTGCCAGCAGCCCCGGACAGGGAGTCAGCTCCTATAATTCACCCCTCCACTTT.